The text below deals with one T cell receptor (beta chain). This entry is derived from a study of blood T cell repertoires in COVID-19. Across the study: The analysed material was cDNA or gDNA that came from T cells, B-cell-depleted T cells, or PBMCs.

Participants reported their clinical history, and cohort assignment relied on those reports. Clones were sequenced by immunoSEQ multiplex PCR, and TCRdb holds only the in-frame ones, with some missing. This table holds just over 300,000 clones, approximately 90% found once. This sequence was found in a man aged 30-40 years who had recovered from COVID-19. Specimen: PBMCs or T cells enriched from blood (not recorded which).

The CDR3 region is CASSQGLIATNEKLFF. The CDR3 DNA reads TGCGCCAGCAGCCAAGGCCTAATAGCAACTAATGAAAAACTGTTTTTT. V gene TRBV4-1 combines with J gene TRBJ1-4, with D unclear. The V gene lost 1 base and the J gene lost 0 bases, with 9 bases spanning the gap. There are 16 residues in the CDR3. Germline V CDR1 and CDR2: MGHRA, YSYEKL.